These 8 T cell receptor beta chains originate from one sample sequenced in a study of blood T cells in healthy people across ages. Primed by a sample-barcoded 5' primer and a J-beta primer mix, a second PCR proceeded for 7 to 11 cycles. Via MiXCR, TCRdb re-called the 5' RACE reads, giving one row per CDR3 protein. This table holds some 1.6 million distinct CDR3 sequences, about 31% found once. The sample consisted of blood. These receptors originate from a woman aged 25 to 39 in good health.

In the case of this clonotype: One end of the junction varies from germline; a read error may be responsible. CDR3 sequence reads: CVSSLGASGRGEQYF. In DNA, the CDR3 is TGTGTCAGCAGCTTAGGGGCTAGCGGGAGGGGCGAGCAGTACTTC. The chain employs TRBV11-2 and TRBJ2-7; 12 nucleotides line up with TRBD2. This CDR3 has 15 residues. From germline, CDR1 is SGHAT and CDR2 FQNNGV.

This chain uses TRBV3-1 with TRBJ2-7; D is unresolved. Germline-derived CDR1 and CDR2 are LGHDT and YNNKEL (reference sequence). The CDR3 totals 16 residues. V lost 4 bases and J lost 6, with 22 bases in between. CDR3 in amino acids: CASSRARRRTAGEQYF. In DNA form, the CDR3 reads TGTGCCAGCAGCCGAGCACGGCGACGCACCGCAGGCGAGCAGTACTTC.

This chain joins TRBV2 and TRBJ2-6; a weak D match, TRBD2 (5 bases). This CDR3 is 14 amino acids long. With 3 bases removed from V and 2 bases from J, the gap between germline ends came to 5 bases. Germline V gene lookup returns CDR1 SNHLY and CDR2 FYNNEI. CDR3 sequence (DNA): TGTGCCAGCAGTGAGCGGGCTGGGGCCAACGTCCTGACTTTC. Protein product: CASSERAGANVLTF.

CDR3 in amino acids: CASSKPGQETTLPGYTF. CDR3 nucleotide sequence: TGTGCCAGTAGTAAACCGGGACAGGAAACAACGCTTCCTGGCTACACCTTC. This chain links TRBV28 with TRBJ1-2, with 8 positions matching TRBD1. Looked up from germline, CDR1 is MDHEN and CDR2 is SYDVKM. The CDR3 covers 17 residues. The trim removed 9 bases at V and 7 bases at J, leaving 22 bases unmatched.

This clonotype was found a few times. The chain combines TRBV6-6 with TRBJ1-6; D is ambiguous. The length of the CDR3 is 13 residues. Germline V gene data show CDR1 as MNHNY and CDR2 as SVGAGI (reference sequence). Trimming left V 6 bases short and J 3 bases short, with 6 bases between. The CDR3 region is CASRGNYNSPLHF. The CDR3 region has the DNA TGTGCCAGCAGGGGGAACTATAATTCACCCCTCCACTTT.

The J gene is TRBJ2-5, the V gene TRBV7-2, with 8 bases lining up with TRBD2. The CDR3 is 16 residues long. Germline values: CDR1 SGHTA, CDR2 FQGNSA. The V gene end was trimmed by 3 bases and the J gene end by 5 bases; junction bases not matched to a gene: 11. This CDR3 reads CASSFGPAGVGETQYF. For the CDR3, the DNA is TGTGCCAGCAGCTTTGGTCCAGCGGGGGTCGGGGAGACCCAGTACTTC.

There are a few counts of this clonotype. This sequence joins TRBV20-1 and TRBJ2-7; D gene uncertain. V lost 5 bases and J 3 bases, leaving 8 bases between the germline ends. CDR1 is DFQATT and CDR2 is SNEGSKA in the germline V gene (reference sequence). The length of the CDR3 is 11 residues. CDR3 residues: CSAFDGYEQYF. The CDR3 DNA reads TGCAGTGCTTTCGACGGCTACGAGCAGTACTTC.

This clonotype has a handful of counts. This chain joins TRBV28 and TRBJ2-7; 9 nucleotides align to TRBD1. The CDR3 totals 16 residues. V lost 5 bases, J lost 0 bases, and 8 bases stayed unmatched. The germline gives CDR1 MDHEN, CDR2 SYDVKM. The CDR3 region is CASSTSWGQGSYEQYF. The CDR3 coding sequence is TGTGCCAGCAGTACGTCTTGGGGACAGGGCTCCTACGAGCAGTACTTC.